This TCR beta chain was recovered during a study of T cell responses to AZD1222 COVID-19 vaccine. Findings and limits, study-wide: Targeting of unmutated variant regions was reportedly seen in nearly half of spike-specific TCRs.

The CDR3 is 15 amino acids. Germline assignment: CDR1 LGHNA and CDR2 YNFKEQ. V was clipped by 8 bases and J by 3 bases, with 20 bases between them. Remarks on this clone: What it recognizes is unknown.

Clones were read by immunoSEQ multiplex PCR, and TCRdb kept only the in-frame ones, dropping some. The sample has around 80,000 clones; 83% are singletons. This receptor was obtained from an adult who received the AZD1222 COVID-19 vaccine. J is TRBJ2-7 and V is TRBV4-2; D remains ambiguous. Source: peripheral blood, taken 28 days after the second AZD1222 dose. The CDR3 sequence: CASAEPSAYSYEQYF. CDR3 in DNA: TGTGCCAGCGCTGAACCCTCAGCGTACAGCTACGAGCAGTACTTC.